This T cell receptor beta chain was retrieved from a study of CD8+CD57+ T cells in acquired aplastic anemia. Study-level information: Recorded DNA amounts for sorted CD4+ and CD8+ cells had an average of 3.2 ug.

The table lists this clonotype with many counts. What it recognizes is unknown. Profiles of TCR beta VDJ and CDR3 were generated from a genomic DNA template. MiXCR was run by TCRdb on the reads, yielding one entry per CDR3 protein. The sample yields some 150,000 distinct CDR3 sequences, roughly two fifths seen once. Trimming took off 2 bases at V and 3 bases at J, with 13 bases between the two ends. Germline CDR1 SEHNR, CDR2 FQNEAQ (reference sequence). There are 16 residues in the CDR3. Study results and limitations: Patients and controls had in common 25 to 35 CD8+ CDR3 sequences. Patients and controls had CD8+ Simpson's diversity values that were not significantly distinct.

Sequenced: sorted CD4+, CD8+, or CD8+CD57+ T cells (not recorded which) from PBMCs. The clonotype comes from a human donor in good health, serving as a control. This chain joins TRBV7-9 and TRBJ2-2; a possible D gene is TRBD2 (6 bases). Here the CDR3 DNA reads TGTGCCAGCAGCTTAACTCCCGGGGGAGACACCGGGGAGCTGTTTTTT. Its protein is CASSLTPGGDTGELFF.